This note documents a single TCR beta chain sequence. No antigen is known for it. No base-level quality is on record; no much larger clone is a single base apart. The germline V gene supplies CDR1 LGHNA and CDR2 YNFKEQ. The CDR3 spans 17 residues, from the cysteine through the phenylalanine. CDR3 DNA only is kept here, 51 bases in frame from base 1. Clipping removes 4 bases from V and 2 bases from J, with 5 as the unmatched junction base count. The data originate from a study of OX40 agonist ivuxolimab in advanced cancers. The study in broad terms: Ivuxolimab, which targeted the costimulatory receptor OX40 (CD134), was an agonistic, fully human IgG2 monoclonal antibody. Prior anti-PD-1, anti-PD-L1 or anti-CTLA-4 therapy was permitted, and approximately 39% of dose-escalation patients had received checkpoint inhibitors. The point of sequencing TCRbeta in the periphery was to test whether ivuxolimab changed TCR sequence diversity and drove clonal T-cell expansion. Three dose-escalation patients achieved partial responses, one with hepatocellular carcinoma and two with cutaneous melanoma. In the dose-escalation cohort, around four fifths of patients were male, and the mean age was 60 years with a range of about 20 to 90. Of the 52 patients in dose escalation, around 20 had hepatocellular carcinoma, some 15 had melanoma, 9 had renal cell carcinoma and 9 had head and neck cancer. The monotherapy dose-escalation portion (N of about 50 patients) of the phase I ivuxolimab trial is reported in the paper. Intravenous ivuxolimab was administered to patients every 2 weeks at six dose levels: 0.01, 0.1, 0.3, 1.5, 3 and 10 mg/kg.

Patients with a history of autoimmune disease or receiving systemic immunosuppression were excluded from the trial. Peripheral blood for TCR sequencing was drawn from every dose cohort at baseline, at cycle 4 day 1 and at cycle 7 day 1. The samples were drawn from a first-in-human, open-label, multicenter phase I dose-escalation trial of ivuxolimab. Adults with locally advanced or metastatic melanoma, renal cell carcinoma, hepatocellular carcinoma or head and neck squamous cell carcinoma were enrolled in the trial. Before TCR sequencing, CD4+ T cells and CD8+ T cells were sorted from peripheral blood as separate populations. To sequence the TCRbeta CDR3 region, genomic DNA was isolated from the sorted cells. The immunoSEQ Assay was used for sequencing of TCRbeta CDR3 regions. TCRdb limited this immuneACCESS table to in-frame rearrangements with V and J called. A share of clones is missing; checked studies link under half to unresolved V genes, and the rest is unexplained. The sample yields tens of thousands of clones; around 89% were counted once. Less than 7.5% of the sample rests with the top ten.

What the research found in general, with its limitations: At doses from 0.1 to 3.0 mg/kg, clonal expansion was seen in both CD4+ and CD8+ blood T cells between baseline and week 6. Low levels of normalized T-cell clonal expansion were also seen in some nonresponding patients. In the 0.1-3.0 mg/kg groups, partial responders were among the patients with the lowest normalized peripheral clonal expansion, particularly in CD8+ T cells. After ivuxolimab, more expanded clones were found on average in CD8+ T cells than in CD4+ T cells. The antigen specificity of the clonally expanded peripheral T cells was not determined.

The sample was CD4+ or CD8+ T cells sorted from blood, taken in a trial of the OX40 agonist ivuxolimab. Here the chain combines TRBV4-2 and TRBJ2-7, and 16 junctional nucleotides match TRBD2. The clonotype comes from an adult with an advanced solid tumor such as melanoma, head and neck, liver or kidney cancer. The nucleotide sequence reads as follows: TGTGCCAGCAGCCCGGGACTAGCGGGAGGGAGTCCCTACGAGCAGTACTTC. This gives the protein CASSPGLAGGSPYEQYF.